The table lists the clone carrying this T cell receptor (beta chain) with a few counts. The antigen is not known. This specimen comes from a study of T cell repertoires in cytomegalovirus infection. The wider study: Evidence of both CMV infection and a matching HLA type came from public TCR beta signatures.

Overall study findings and caveats: Dominating the ex vivo response were TCR beta clonotypes that were CMV-specific and HLA-C-restricted. Identification of carriers of CMV plus the relevant HLA was achieved through cumulative public TCR beta family frequency.

TCRdb re-called the reads through MiXCR, storing one row per CDR3 protein. The repertoire holds about 600,000 distinct CDR3 sequences, 20% to 30% seen once, with 8% in the top ten. Material: CD8+ T cells from PBMCs. The clonotype was recovered from a human donor in good health (CMV status not recorded). Some clones in this sample may be carry-over from other donors' samples.

The CDR3 sequence: CASSRRGSLAGATFNEQFF. Written as DNA, the CDR3 is TGTGCCAGCAGCCGAAGGGGATCCCTAGCGGGTGCCACCTTCAATGAGCAGTTCTTC. This rearrangement joins TRBV7-3 to TRBJ2-1, with 8 bases lining up with TRBD2. Trimming took 5 bases from V and 6 from J; bases not matched to a gene: 21. This CDR3 comprises 19 residues. Germline V gene lookup returns CDR1 SGHTA and CDR2 FQGTGA.